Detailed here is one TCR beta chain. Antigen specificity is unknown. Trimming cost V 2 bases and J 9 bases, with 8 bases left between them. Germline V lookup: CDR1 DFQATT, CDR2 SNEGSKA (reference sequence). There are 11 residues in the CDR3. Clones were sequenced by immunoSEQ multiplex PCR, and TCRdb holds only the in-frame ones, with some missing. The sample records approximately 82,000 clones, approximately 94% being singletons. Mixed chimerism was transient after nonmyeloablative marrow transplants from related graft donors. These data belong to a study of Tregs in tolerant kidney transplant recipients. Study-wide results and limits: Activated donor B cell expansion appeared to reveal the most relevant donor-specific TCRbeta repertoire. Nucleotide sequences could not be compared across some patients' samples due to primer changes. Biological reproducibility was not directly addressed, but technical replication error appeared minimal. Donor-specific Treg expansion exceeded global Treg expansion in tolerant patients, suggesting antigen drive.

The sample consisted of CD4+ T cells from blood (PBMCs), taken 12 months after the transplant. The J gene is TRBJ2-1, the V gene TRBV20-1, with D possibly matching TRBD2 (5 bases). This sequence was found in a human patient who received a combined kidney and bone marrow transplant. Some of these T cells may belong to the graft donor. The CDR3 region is CSARRDSEQFF. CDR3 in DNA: TGCAGTGCTAGACGGGATTCTGAGCAGTTCTTC.